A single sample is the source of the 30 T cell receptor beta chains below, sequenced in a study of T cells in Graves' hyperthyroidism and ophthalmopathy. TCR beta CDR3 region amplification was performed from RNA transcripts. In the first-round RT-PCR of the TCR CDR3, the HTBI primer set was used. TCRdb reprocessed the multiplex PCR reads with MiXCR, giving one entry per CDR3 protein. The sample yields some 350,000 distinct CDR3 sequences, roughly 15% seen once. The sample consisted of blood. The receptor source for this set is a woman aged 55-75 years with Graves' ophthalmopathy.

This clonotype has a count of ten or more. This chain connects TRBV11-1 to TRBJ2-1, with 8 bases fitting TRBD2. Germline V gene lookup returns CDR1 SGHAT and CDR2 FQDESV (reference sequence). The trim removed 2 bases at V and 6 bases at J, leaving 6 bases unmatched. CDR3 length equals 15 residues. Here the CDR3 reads CASSLSLAGLNEQFF. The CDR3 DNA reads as TGTGCCAGCAGCTTAAGTCTAGCGGGCCTCAATGAGCAGTTCTTC. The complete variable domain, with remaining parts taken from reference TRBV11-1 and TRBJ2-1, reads EAEVAQSPRYKITEKSQAVAFWCDPISGHATLYWYRQILGQGPELLVQFQDESVVDDSQLPKDRFSAERLKGVDSTLKIQPAELGDSAMYLCASSLSLAGLNEQFFGPGTRLTVL.

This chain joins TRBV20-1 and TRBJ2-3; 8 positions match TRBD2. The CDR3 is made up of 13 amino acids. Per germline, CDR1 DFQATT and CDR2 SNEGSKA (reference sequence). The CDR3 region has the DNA TGCGGCTGGAGGGCGGGAGGATTAGATACGCAGTATTTT. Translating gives CGWRAGGLDTQYF.

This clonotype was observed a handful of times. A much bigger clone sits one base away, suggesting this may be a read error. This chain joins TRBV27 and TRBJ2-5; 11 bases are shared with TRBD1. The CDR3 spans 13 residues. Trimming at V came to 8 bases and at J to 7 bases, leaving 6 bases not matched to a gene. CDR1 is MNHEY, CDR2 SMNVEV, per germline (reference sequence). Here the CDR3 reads CASGQGTGGTQYF. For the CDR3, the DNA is TGTGCCAGCGGTCAAGGGACAGGGGGGACCCAGTACTTC.

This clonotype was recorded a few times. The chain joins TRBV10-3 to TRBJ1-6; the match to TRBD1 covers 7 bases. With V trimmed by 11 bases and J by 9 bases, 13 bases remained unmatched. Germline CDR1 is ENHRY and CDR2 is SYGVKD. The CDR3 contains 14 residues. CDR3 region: CAAVQDRDGSPLHF. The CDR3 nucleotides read TGTGCCGCAGTGCAAGACAGGGATGGTTCACCCCTCCACTTT.

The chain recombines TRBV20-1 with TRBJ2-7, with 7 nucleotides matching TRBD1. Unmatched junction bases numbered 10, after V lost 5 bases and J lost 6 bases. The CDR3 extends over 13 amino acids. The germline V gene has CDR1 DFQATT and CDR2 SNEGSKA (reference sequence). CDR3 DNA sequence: TGCAGTGCTCGTCGACAGGGTATTGGCGAGCAGTACTTC. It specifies CSARRQGIGEQYF.

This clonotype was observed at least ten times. CDR3 region: CASSPFGTGKTDTQYF. The CDR3 bases are TGTGCCAGCAGCCCGTTTGGGACCGGTAAGACAGATACGCAGTATTTT. The gene calls are TRBV5-6 and TRBJ2-3; either TRBD1 or TRBD2 may supply D (5 bases each). The CDR3 length is 16 residues. Germline V gene sequence: CDR1 SGHDT, CDR2 YYEEEE. The V gene lost 4 bases and the J gene lost 3 bases, with 18 bases spanning the gap.

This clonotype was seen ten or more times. CDR3 sequence: CATSPPNSYNEQFF. In DNA form, the CDR3 reads TGTGCCACCTCCCCCCCCAACTCCTACAATGAGCAGTTCTTC. The genes are TRBV24-1 and TRBJ2-1; no reliable D call. Germline CDR1 and CDR2: KGHDR and SFDVKD. V lost 9 bases and J 0 bases, leaving 11 bases between the germline ends. The CDR3 has 14 amino acids.

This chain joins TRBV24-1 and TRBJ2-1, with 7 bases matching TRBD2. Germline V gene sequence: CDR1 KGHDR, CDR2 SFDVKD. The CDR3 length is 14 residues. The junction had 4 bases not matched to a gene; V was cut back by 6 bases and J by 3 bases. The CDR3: CATSSGLYYNEQFF. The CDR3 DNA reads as TGTGCCACCAGTTCGGGACTATACTACAATGAGCAGTTCTTC.

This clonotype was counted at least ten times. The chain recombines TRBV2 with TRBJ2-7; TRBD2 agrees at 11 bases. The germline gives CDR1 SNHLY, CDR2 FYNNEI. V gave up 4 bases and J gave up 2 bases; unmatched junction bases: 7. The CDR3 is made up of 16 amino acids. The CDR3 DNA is TGTGCCAGCAGTGCTAGCGGGAGGTCCGAAACCTACGAGCAGTACTTC. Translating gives CASSASGRSETYEQYF.

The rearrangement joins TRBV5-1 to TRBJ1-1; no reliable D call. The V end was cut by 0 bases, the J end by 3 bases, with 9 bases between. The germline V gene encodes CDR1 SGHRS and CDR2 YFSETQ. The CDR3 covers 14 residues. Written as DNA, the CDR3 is TGCGCCAGCAGCTTGGGGGTATCGGACACTGAAGCTTTCTTT. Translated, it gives CASSLGVSDTEAFF. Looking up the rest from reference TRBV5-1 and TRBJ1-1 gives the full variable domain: KAGVTQTPRYLIKTRGQQVTLSCSPISGHRSVSWYQQTPGQGLQFLFEYFSETQRNKGNFPGRFSGRQFSNSRSEMNVSTLELGDSALYLCASSLGVSDTEAFFGQGTRLTVV.

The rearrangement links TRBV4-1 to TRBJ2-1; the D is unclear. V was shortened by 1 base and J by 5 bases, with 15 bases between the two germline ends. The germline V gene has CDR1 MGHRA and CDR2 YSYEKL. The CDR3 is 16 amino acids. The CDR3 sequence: CASSQVLGWADNEQFF. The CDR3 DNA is TGCGCCAGCAGCCAAGTCCTGGGGTGGGCGGACAATGAGCAGTTCTTC.

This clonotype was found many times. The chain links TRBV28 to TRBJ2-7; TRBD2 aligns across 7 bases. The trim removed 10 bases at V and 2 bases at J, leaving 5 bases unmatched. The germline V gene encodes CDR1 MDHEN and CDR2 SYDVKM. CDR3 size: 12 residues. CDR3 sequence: CATTSVPYEQYF. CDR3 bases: TGTGCCACCACTAGCGTCCCCTACGAGCAGTACTTC.

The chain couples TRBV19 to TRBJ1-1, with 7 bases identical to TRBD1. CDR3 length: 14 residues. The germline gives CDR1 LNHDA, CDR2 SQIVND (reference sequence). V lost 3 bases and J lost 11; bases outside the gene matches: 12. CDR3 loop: CASSISRGGAGAFF. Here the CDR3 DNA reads TGTGCCAGTAGTATTTCGCGAGGGGGCGCGGGGGCTTTCTTT. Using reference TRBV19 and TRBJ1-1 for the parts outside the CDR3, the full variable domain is DGGITQSPKYLFRKEGQNVTLSCEQNLNHDAMYWYRQDPGQGLRLIYYSQIVNDFQKGDIAEGYSVSREKKESFPLTVTSAQKNPTAFYLCASSISRGGAGAFFGQGTRLTVV.

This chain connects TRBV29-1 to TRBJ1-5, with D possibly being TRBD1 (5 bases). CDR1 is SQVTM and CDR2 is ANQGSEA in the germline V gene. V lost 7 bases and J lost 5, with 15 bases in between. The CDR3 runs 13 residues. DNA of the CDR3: TGCAGCGCCTCGGGGGGGGTGGATCAGCCCCAGCATTTT. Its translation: CSASGGVDQPQHF. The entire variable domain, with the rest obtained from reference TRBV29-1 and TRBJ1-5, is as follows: SAVISQKPSRDICQRGTSLTIQCQVDSQVTMMFWYRQQPGQSLTLIATANQGSEATYESGFVIDKFPISRPNLTFSTLTVSNMSPEDSSIYLCSASGGVDQPQHFGDGTRLSIL.

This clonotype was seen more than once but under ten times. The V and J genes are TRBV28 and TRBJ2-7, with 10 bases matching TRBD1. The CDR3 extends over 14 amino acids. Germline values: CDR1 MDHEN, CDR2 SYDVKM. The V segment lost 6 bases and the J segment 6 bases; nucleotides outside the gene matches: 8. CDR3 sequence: CASRPTGGFFEQYF. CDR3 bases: TGTGCCAGCAGGCCGACAGGGGGCTTCTTCGAGCAGTACTTC. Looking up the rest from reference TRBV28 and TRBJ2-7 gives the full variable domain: DVKVTQSSRYLVKRTGEKVFLECVQDMDHENMFWYRQDPGLGLRLIYFSYDVKMKEKGDIPEGYSVSREKKERFSLILESASTNQTSMYLCASRPTGGFFEQYFGPGTRLTVT.

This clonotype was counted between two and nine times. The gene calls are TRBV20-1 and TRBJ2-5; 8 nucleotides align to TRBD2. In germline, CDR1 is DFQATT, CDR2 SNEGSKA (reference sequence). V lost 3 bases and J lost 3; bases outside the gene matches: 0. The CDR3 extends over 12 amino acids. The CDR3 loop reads CSARGLEETQYF. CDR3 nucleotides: TGCAGTGCTAGGGGACTAGAAGAGACCCAGTACTTC.

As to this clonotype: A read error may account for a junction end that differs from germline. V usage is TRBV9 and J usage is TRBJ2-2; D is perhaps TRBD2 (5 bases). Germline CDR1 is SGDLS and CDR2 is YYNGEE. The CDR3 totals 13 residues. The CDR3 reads CASSNLNTGELFF. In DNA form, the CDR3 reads TGTGCCAGCAGCAACTTGAACACCGGGGAGCTATTTTTT.

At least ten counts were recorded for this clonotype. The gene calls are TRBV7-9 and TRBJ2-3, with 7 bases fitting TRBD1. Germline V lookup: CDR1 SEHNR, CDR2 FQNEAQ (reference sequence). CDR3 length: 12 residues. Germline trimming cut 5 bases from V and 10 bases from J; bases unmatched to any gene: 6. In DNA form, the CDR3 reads TGTGCCAGCAGCCCTGACAGGGCGGCGCAGTATTTT. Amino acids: CASSPDRAAQYF. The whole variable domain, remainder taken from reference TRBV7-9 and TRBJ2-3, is DTGVSQNPRHKITKRGQNVTFRCDPISEHNRLYWYRQTLGQGPEFLTYFQNEAQLEKSRLLSDRFSAERPKGSFSTLEIQRTEQGDSAMYLCASSPDRAAQYFGPGTRLTVL.

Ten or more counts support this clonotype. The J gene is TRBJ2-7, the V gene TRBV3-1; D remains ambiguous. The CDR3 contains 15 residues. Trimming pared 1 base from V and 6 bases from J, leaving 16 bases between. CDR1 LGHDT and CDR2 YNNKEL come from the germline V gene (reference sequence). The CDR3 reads CASSQAYPAPGEQYF. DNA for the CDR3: TGTGCCAGCAGCCAAGCATACCCTGCACCGGGCGAGCAGTACTTC.

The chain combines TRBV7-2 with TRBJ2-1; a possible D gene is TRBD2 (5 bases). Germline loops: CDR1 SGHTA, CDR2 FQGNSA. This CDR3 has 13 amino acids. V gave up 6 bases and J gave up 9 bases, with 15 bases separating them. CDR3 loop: CASRSREHIEQFF. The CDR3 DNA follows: TGTGCCAGCAGGTCCCGGGAACACATTGAGCAGTTCTTC.

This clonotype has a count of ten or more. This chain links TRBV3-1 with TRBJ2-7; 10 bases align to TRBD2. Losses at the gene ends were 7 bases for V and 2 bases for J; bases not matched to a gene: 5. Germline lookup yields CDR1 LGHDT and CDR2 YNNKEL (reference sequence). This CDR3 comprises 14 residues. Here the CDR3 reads CASTLAGAAYEQYF. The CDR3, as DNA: TGTGCCAGCACCCTAGCGGGAGCAGCCTACGAGCAGTACTTC.

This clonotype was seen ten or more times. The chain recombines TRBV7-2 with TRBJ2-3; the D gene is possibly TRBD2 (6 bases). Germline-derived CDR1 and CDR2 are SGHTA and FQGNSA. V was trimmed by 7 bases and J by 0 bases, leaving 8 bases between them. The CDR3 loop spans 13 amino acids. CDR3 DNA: TGTGCCAGCACGGGGAGGAGCACAGATACGCAGTATTTT. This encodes CASTGRSTDTQYF.

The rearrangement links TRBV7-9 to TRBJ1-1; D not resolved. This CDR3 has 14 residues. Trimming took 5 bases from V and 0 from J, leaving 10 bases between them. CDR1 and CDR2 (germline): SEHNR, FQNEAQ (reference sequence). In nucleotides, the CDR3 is TGTGCCAGCAGCACCCCCAATGTGAACACTGAAGCTTTCTTT. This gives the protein CASSTPNVNTEAFF.

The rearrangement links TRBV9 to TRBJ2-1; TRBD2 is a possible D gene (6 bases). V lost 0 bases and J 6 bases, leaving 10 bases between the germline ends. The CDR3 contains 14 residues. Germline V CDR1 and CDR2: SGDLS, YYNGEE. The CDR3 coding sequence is TGTGCCAGCAGCGTAGATCCTAGCGCCAATGAGCAGTTCTTC. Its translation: CASSVDPSANEQFF.

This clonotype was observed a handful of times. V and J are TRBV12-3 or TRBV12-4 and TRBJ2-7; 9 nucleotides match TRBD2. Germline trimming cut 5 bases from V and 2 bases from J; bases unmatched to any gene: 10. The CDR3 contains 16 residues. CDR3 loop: CASSTMAGGRAYEQYF. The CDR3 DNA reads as TGTGCCAGCAGTACCATGGCGGGAGGGAGGGCCTACGAGCAGTACTTC.

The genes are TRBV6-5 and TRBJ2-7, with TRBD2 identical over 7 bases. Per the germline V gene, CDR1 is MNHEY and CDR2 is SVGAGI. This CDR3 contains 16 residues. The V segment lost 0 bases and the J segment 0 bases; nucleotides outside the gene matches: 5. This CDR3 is CASSYSPSGSSYEQYF. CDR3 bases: TGTGCCAGCAGTTACTCGCCTAGCGGAAGCTCCTACGAGCAGTACTTC.

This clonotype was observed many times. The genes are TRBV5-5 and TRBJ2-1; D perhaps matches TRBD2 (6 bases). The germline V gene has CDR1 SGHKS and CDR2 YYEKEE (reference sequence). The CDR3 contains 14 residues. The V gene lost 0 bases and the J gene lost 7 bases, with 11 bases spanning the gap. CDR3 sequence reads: CASSLVGRGNEQFF. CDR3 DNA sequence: TGTGCCAGCAGCTTGGTAGGGCGGGGTAATGAGCAGTTCTTC.

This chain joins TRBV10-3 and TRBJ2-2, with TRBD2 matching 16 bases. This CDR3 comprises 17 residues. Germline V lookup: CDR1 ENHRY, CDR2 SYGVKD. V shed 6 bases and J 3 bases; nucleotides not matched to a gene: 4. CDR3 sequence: CAISPGTSGRDTGELFF. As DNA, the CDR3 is TGTGCCATCAGCCCCGGGACTAGCGGGAGGGACACCGGGGAGCTGTTTTTT.

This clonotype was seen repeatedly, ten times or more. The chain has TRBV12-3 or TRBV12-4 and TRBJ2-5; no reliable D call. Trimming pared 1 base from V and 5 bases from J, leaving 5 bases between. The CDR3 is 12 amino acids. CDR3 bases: TGTGCCAGCAGTTTAGAGCACGAGACCCAGTACTTC. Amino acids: CASSLEHETQYF.

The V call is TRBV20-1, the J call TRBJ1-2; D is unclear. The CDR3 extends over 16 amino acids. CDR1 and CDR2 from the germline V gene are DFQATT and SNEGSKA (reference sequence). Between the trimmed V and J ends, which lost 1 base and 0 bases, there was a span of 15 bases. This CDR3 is CSARVNSPKTNYGYTF. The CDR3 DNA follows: TGCAGTGCTAGAGTCAACAGTCCCAAAACTAACTATGGCTACACCTTC.